This record covers a single T cell receptor (beta chain). This sample was taken from a study of PD-L1 blockade in urothelial cancer. Study summary: In the mid-2010s therapy began: atezolizumab 1,200 mg intravenously every 3 weeks. Blood was tested 3 weeks (second dose) and 6 weeks into treatment. A median approximately 140,000 T cells were found in blood samples.

This table comes from immunoSEQ multiplex PCR, and its TCRdb copy is limited to in-frame clones, with some not included. The repertoire has 85,000 to 100,000 clones, 85% to 95% of them found once; the top ten carry roughly 10%. Sampling of each patient yielded between 1 and 8 specimens, collected pretreatment and on-treatment. This receptor was taken from a man in his 60s with urothelial cancer. The sample consisted of PBMCs, taken around atezolizumab (anti-PD-L1) treatment.

CDR3 nucleotide sequence: TGTGCCAGCAGCTCCCAGCGGGGGACTACCTACGAGCAGTACTTC. It is translated as CASSSQRGTTYEQYF. The chain employs TRBV7-2 and TRBJ2-7; 8 bases are shared with TRBD2. The CDR3 runs to 15 residues. V trimming: 4 bases; J trimming: 2 bases; junction bases outside the gene matches: 7. The germline V gene has CDR1 SGHTA and CDR2 FQGNSA.